This TCR beta chain appears in the sequencing data of a study of blood T cell repertoires in COVID-19. Background on the study: COVID-19 samples from acute and convalescent phases originated in the United States, Italy and Spain. From T cells, B-cell-depleted T cells, or PBMCs came the material, which was cDNA or gDNA.

In the study's own analysis: Cell counts per sample came from amplifying reference gene primers. Method: immunoSEQ multiplex PCR; TCRdb's copy keeps in-frame clones and lacks some. D and trimming come from the DNA, and the V and J calls and clone size come from that table. The sample records 100,000 to 150,000 clones, roughly four fifths being singletons. V lost 3 bases, J lost 0 bases, and 7 bases stayed unmatched. Germline V gives CDR1 DFQATT, CDR2 SNEGSKA (reference sequence). The CDR3 covers 16 residues. J is TRBJ1-3 and V is TRBV20-1; 8 nucleotides match TRBD1. The sample taken for sequencing was peripheral blood. The clonotype was recovered from a woman in her sixties or seventies with acute or convalescent COVID-19. The CDR3 spells CSASWGTGFSGNTIYF. The CDR3 nucleotides read TGCAGTGCTAGTTGGGGGACAGGATTCTCTGGAAACACCATATATTTT.